Below are 21 T cell receptor beta chains sequenced from a single sample in a study of shared clonotypes between healthy human individuals. Some clones are missing from TCRdb's copy, which holds only in-frame ones; the method was immunoSEQ multiplex PCR. The repertoire consists of about 960,000 clones, with less than 85% occurring once and the leading ten covering approximately 1.5%. The specimen sequenced was memory CD4+ T cells sorted from blood. Subset here: CD45RA-negative fraction. Receptors originate from a man in his late teens or twenties in good health.

The sample holds a few counts of this clone. The V gene is TRBV4-3, the J gene TRBJ1-1, with D uncertain. This CDR3 is built from 13 residues. Germline V gene sequence: CDR1 LGHNA, CDR2 YSLEER. V was trimmed by 0 bases and J by 9 bases, leaving 11 bases between them. For the CDR3, the DNA is TGCGCCAGCAGCCAAGAGGAAGGCCGCCAAGCTTTCTTT. It codes for CASSQEEGRQAFF.

The V gene is TRBV19, the J gene TRBJ2-7; the match to TRBD2 covers 12 bases. Trimming cost V 7 bases and J 3 bases; bases outside gene matches: 10. The CDR3 loop spans 16 amino acids. Germline V gene lookup returns CDR1 LNHDA and CDR2 SQIVND (reference sequence). The CDR3 sequence is CASKKTSGGLSYEQYF. The CDR3 nucleotides are TGTGCCAGTAAAAAAACTAGCGGGGGGCTAAGCTACGAGCAGTACTTC.

This chain connects TRBV2 to TRBJ2-7, with 11 bases identical to TRBD2. Germline lookup yields CDR1 SNHLY and CDR2 FYNNEI. V lost 6 bases and J lost 4; bases outside the gene matches: 8. CDR3 length: 15 residues. The CDR3 protein is CASRPGLAVVYEQYF. The CDR3 coding sequence is TGTGCCAGCAGACCGGGACTAGCGGTTGTTTACGAGCAGTACTTC.

In this sample, this clone turned up many times. The J gene is TRBJ2-5, the V gene TRBV19; 8 bases line up with TRBD2. This CDR3 contains 15 residues. The V gene's germline CDR1 is LNHDA and CDR2 SQIVND (reference sequence). With 5 bases clipped from V and 1 base from J, the junction kept 6 bases outside the gene matches. CDR3 amino acids: CASSEDSGTQETQYF. The CDR3 DNA reads TGTGCCAGTAGTGAAGATAGCGGGACCCAAGAGACCCAGTACTTC.

The rearrangement joins TRBV4-2 to TRBJ2-7; D perhaps matches TRBD1 (6 bases). The CDR3 consists of 17 residues. The V end was cut by 1 base, the J end by 4 bases, with 20 bases between. Germline CDR1 is LGHNA and CDR2 is YNFKEQ. The CDR3 sequence is CASSQVRTVDDFYEQYF. The CDR3 DNA reads TGTGCCAGCAGCCAAGTTCGGACAGTTGACGATTTTTACGAGCAGTACTTC.

The chain employs TRBV5-1 and TRBJ2-5, with D possibly matching TRBD1 (5 bases). The CDR3 is 14 amino acids. The V end lost 4 bases, the J end lost 1 base, and 11 bases lay between the germline ends. The germline V gene encodes CDR1 SGHRS and CDR2 YFSETQ. The CDR3 reads CASSVGPTQETQYF. CDR3 nucleotide sequence: TGCGCCAGCAGCGTGGGGCCCACCCAAGAGACCCAGTACTTC.

The rearrangement joins TRBV7-6 to TRBJ2-3; D gene ambiguous. Germline lookup yields CDR1 SGHVS and CDR2 FNYEAQ. The CDR3 consists of 15 residues. Trimming removed 2 bases at V and 6 bases at J, with 15 bases between. In DNA form, the CDR3 reads TGTGCCAGCAGCTTACGAGTATTAGCAATGGATACGCAGTATTTT. Amino acid sequence: CASSLRVLAMDTQYF.

The chain uses TRBV7-8 and TRBJ2-5, with 15 bases lining up with TRBD2. This CDR3 is 17 amino acids long. With 4 bases clipped from V and 4 bases from J, the junction kept 7 bases outside the gene matches. Germline-derived CDR1 and CDR2 are SGHVS and FQNEAQ. CDR3 sequence (DNA): TGTGCCAGCAGCTCACGGACTAGCGGGAGGGGAGGAGAGACCCAGTACTTC. As protein: CASSSRTSGRGGETQYF.

This clone came up a few times. The chain combines TRBV7-2 with TRBJ1-5; 9 bases are a match to TRBD1. The CDR3 totals 15 residues. Looked up from germline, CDR1 is SGHTA and CDR2 is FQGNSA. The V gene end was trimmed by 4 bases and the J gene end by 7 bases; junction bases not matched to a gene: 8. The CDR3 DNA reads TGTGCCAGCAGCTGGGGACAGGGTAATAAGCAGCCCCAGCATTTT. This sequence encodes CASSWGQGNKQPQHF.

The CDR3 coding sequence is TGTGCCAGCAGCCCGGGACTAGCGGATACTTACAATGAGCAGTTCTTC. Translation: CASSPGLADTYNEQFF. J is TRBJ2-1 and V is TRBV7-6, with 11 bases lining up with TRBD2. Trimming cost V 5 bases and J 4 bases; bases outside gene matches: 7. Germline assignment: CDR1 SGHVS and CDR2 FNYEAQ. This CDR3 region has 16 residues.

The chain has TRBV18 and TRBJ1-1; 10 bases are a match to TRBD1. V trimming: 3 bases; J trimming: 2 bases; junction bases outside the gene matches: 6. This CDR3 comprises 16 residues. Germline V gene sequence: CDR1 KGHSH, CDR2 LQKENI. The CDR3 nucleotides read TGTGCCAGCTCACCTTCAGGACAGGGGGGTAACACTGAAGCTTTCTTT. Translating gives CASSPSGQGGNTEAFF.

The chain links TRBV5-6 to TRBJ1-2; 9 nucleotides line up with TRBD1. There are 14 residues in the CDR3. V was clipped by 3 bases and J by 5 bases; unmatched bases: 5. CDR1 and CDR2 (germline): SGHDT, YYEEEE. Here the CDR3 reads CASSSGTGIYGYTF. The CDR3 bases are TGTGCCAGCAGCTCTGGGACAGGGATATATGGCTACACCTTC.

In this sample, this clone turned up a few times. Other DNA sequences in this specimen translate into the identical CDR3. Written as DNA, the CDR3 is TGTGCCAGCAGCTTAGCTAGCGGGAGTCGATACAATGAGCAGTTCTTC. It codes for CASSLASGSRYNEQFF. The V call is TRBV7-8, the J call TRBJ2-1; TRBD2 matches 9 bases. J was trimmed by 4 bases and V by 0 bases; bases with no gene match: 4. Germline CDR1 SGHVS, CDR2 FQNEAQ. The CDR3 loop spans 16 amino acids.

The J gene is TRBJ2-3, the V gene TRBV5-6, with D possibly TRBD2 on 5 matching bases. Germline V gene lookup returns CDR1 SGHDT and CDR2 YYEEEE. V lost 3 bases and J lost 0, with 14 bases in between. The CDR3 is 16 residues long. The CDR3, as DNA: TGTGCCAGCAGCTCCCCCATGAGGACTAGCACAGATACGCAGTATTTT. This codes for CASSSPMRTSTDTQYF.

With regard to this clone: Other DNA sequences in the same sample also yield this CDR3. CDR3 in DNA: TGTGCCAGTAGTAGCGGGGCAGATACGCAGTATTTT. It yields the protein CASSSGADTQYF. The chain employs TRBV19 and TRBJ2-3; possibly TRBD2 for D (6 bases). With 4 bases removed from V and 4 bases from J, the gap between germline ends came to 6 bases. This CDR3 region has 12 residues. Germline V lookup: CDR1 LNHDA, CDR2 SQIVND (reference sequence).

The V call is TRBV9, the J call TRBJ2-5; TRBD1 matches at 11 bases. J lost 5 bases, V lost 4 bases, and 7 bases had no gene match. The CDR3 length is 15 residues. Germline V gene data show CDR1 as SGDLS and CDR2 as YYNGEE. The CDR3 DNA sequence: TGTGCCAGCAGCTCCCGGACAGGGGGCGCGGAGACCCAGTACTTC. Its translation is CASSSRTGGAETQYF.

This chain links TRBV7-2 with TRBJ2-5, with TRBD2 as a possible D gene (7 bases). V lost 4 bases to trimming and J lost 5 bases, with 17 bases between them. The CDR3 loop spans 15 amino acids. Per the germline V gene, CDR1 is SGHTA and CDR2 is FQGNSA. The DNA for the CDR3 is TGTGCCAGCAGCTCTACGGGGGGCCGGCCTGAGACCCAGTACTTC. The encoded protein is CASSSTGGRPETQYF.

This clone was detected a few times. The chain carries TRBV29-1 and TRBJ2-3; the match to TRBD1 covers 7 bases. After removal of 7 bases from V and 0 bases from J, the junction contained 4 bases not matched to a gene. The CDR3 length is 13 residues. Germline CDR1 is SQVTM and CDR2 is ANQGSEA. CDR3 nucleotides: TGCAGCGGACAACAGGGGAGCACAGATACGCAGTATTTT. It codes for CSGQQGSTDTQYF.

The rearrangement uses TRBV7-2 and TRBJ2-1; 10 bases match TRBD2. The V gene's germline CDR1 is SGHTA and CDR2 FQGNSA. The CDR3 sequence is 14 residues long. V lost 1 base and J lost 7; bases outside the gene matches: 1. The CDR3 loop reads CASSLVGLANEQFF. CDR3 DNA sequence: TGTGCCAGCAGCTTAGTGGGACTAGCGAATGAGCAGTTCTTC.

This clone was seen just once. The chain uses TRBV4-1 and TRBJ2-2; TRBD1 matches at 8 bases. V gave up 3 bases and J gave up 5 bases; unmatched junction bases: 5. The CDR3 covers 15 residues. Germline V gene lookup returns CDR1 MGHRA and CDR2 YSYEKL. In DNA form, the CDR3 reads TGCGCCAGCAGCCAGTCGACAGGGGAAACCGGGGAGCTGTTTTTT. Encoded protein: CASSQSTGETGELFF.

The chain links TRBV2 to TRBJ1-1; D perhaps matches TRBD1 (5 bases). The germline V gene encodes CDR1 SNHLY and CDR2 FYNNEI. The CDR3 spans 13 residues. Trimming shortened V by 4 bases and J by 4 bases, and 10 bases separated the two germline ends. The CDR3, as DNA: TGTGCCAGCAGTGTTGGGGCGATCACTGAAGCTTTCTTT. Its protein is CASSVGAITEAFF.